These 7 T cell receptor beta chains originate from one sample sequenced in a study of vaccination and CD4 T cells after COVID-19. Antigen specificity for these receptors is unknown. Sequenced with the Oncomine TCR Beta short-read assay was DNA taken from cultured CD4+ T cells. TCRdb used MiXCR to reprocess the PCR reads, holding one entry per CDR3 protein. The repertoire holds some 10,000 distinct CDR3 sequences, around half seen once, with roughly two fifths in the top ten. The treatment: roughly 10-day PBMC culture with coronavirus spike peptide pools or control peptides (ViraFEST assay). The sequenced sample was CD4+ T cells from blood, cultured in vitro. The receptors stem from a human donor who had recovered from COVID-19.

This clonotype has just a few counts. V is TRBV11-2 and J is TRBJ2-3, with 10 bases that match TRBD2. The CDR3 loop spans 15 amino acids. The V segment lost 5 bases and the J segment 0 bases; nucleotides outside the gene matches: 2. Germline V CDR1 and CDR2: SGHAT, FQNNGV. In nucleotides, the CDR3 is TGTGCCAGCAGCCCTAGCGGGGGTAGCACAGATACGCAGTATTTT. Protein product: CASSPSGGSTDTQYF.

V and J are TRBV25-1 and TRBJ2-7; D unresolved. The CDR3 loop spans 14 amino acids. Germline lookup yields CDR1 MGHDK and CDR2 SYGVNS. Trimming removed 1 base from V and 3 bases from J, with 10 bases in between. Here the CDR3 reads CASSESGRNYEQYF. The CDR3 DNA follows: TGTGCCAGCAGTGAATCCGGGCGGAACTACGAGCAGTACTTC.

This chain connects TRBV20-1 to TRBJ2-7; 12 bases align to TRBD1. Trimming at V came to 4 bases and at J to 5 bases, leaving 6 bases not matched to a gene. Germline V gives CDR1 DFQATT, CDR2 SNEGSKA (reference sequence). The CDR3 totals 14 residues. CDR3 nucleotides: TGCAGTGCTATAGCCGGGACAGGGGGCGACGAGCAGTACTTC. It codes for CSAIAGTGGDEQYF.

The V gene is TRBV6-2 or TRBV6-3, the J gene TRBJ2-5, with 9 bases fitting TRBD2. Germline V gene sequence: CDR1 MNHEY, CDR2 SVGEGT. The length of the CDR3 is 14 residues. J gave up 7 bases and V 6 bases, and 9 bases lay outside the gene matches. The CDR3 nucleotides read TGTGCCAGCAGGGCTAGCGGGGTTCTCGGGACCCAGTACTTC. This sequence encodes CASRASGVLGTQYF.

This clonotype appeared a few times. The CDR3 sequence is CASSQTPGGPQHF. As DNA, the CDR3 is TGTGCCAGCAGTCAAACCCCCGGAGGGCCCCAGCATTTT. V usage is TRBV6-1 and J usage is TRBJ1-5; no clear D. V was pared by 5 bases and J by 9 bases, with 14 bases between. Germline-derived CDR1 and CDR2 are MNHNS and SASEGT. The CDR3 is 13 amino acids.

This clonotype is a singleton in its sample. The V call is TRBV24-1, the J call TRBJ2-3, with TRBD1 matching over 8 bases. Germline V gene lookup returns CDR1 KGHDR and CDR2 SFDVKD. J lost 5 bases, V lost 0 bases, and 3 bases had no gene match. The CDR3 loop spans 15 amino acids. The CDR3: CATSDLTGGIDTQYF. In DNA, the CDR3 is TGTGCCACCAGTGATTTGACAGGGGGAATAGATACGCAGTATTTT.

The rearrangement links TRBV7-9 to TRBJ1-4; 10 nucleotides agree with TRBD1. Per germline, CDR1 SEHNR and CDR2 FQNEAQ (reference sequence). CDR3 length equals 14 residues. J lost 8 bases, V lost 4 bases, and 4 bases had no gene match. Here the CDR3 DNA reads TGTGCCAGCAGCTCCGGGACAGGGGACGAAAAACTGTTTTTT. Translating gives CASSSGTGDEKLFF.